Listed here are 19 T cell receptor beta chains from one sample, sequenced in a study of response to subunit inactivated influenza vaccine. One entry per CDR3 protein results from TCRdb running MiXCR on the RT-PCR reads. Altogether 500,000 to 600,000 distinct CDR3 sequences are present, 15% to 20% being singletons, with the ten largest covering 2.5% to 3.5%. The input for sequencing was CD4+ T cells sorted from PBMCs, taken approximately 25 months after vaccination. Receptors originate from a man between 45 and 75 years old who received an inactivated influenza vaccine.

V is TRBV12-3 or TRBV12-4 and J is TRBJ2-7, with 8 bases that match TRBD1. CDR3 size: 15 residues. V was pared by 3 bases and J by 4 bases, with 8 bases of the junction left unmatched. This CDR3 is CASSLGTGMSYEQYF. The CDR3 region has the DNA TGTGCCAGCAGTTTGGGGACAGGAATGAGTTACGAGCAGTACTTC.

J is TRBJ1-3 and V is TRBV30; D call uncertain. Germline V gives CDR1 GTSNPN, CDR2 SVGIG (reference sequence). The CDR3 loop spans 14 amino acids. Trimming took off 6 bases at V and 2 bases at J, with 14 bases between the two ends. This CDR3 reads CACQEAYAGNTIYF. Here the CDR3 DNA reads TGTGCCTGCCAAGAGGCCTATGCTGGAAACACCATATATTTT.

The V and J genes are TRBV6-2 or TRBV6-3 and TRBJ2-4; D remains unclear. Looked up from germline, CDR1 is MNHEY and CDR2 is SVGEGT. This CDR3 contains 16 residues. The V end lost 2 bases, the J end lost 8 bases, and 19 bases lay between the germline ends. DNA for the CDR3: TGTGCCAGCAGTTACCCCCAATTCGGTGTTGGTTACATTCAGTACTTC. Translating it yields CASSYPQFGVGYIQYF.

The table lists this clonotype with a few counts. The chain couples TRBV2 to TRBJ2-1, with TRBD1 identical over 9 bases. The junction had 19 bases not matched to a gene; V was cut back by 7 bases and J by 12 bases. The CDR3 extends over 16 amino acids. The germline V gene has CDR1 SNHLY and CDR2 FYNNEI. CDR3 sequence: CASTGGIGTGSSVQFF. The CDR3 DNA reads TGTGCCAGCACGGGAGGTATTGGGACAGGGAGTTCAGTGCAGTTCTTC.

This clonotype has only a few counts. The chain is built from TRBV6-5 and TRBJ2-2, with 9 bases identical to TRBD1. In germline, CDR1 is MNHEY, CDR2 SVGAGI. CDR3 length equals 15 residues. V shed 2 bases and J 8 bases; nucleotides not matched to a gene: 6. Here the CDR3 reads CASSYRQGVPGELFF. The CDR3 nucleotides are TGTGCCAGCAGTTACCGACAGGGGGTACCTGGGGAGCTGTTTTTT.

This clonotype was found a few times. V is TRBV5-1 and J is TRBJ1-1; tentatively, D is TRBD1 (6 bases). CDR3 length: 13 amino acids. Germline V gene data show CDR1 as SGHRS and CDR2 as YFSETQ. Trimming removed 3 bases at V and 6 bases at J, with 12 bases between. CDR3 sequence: CASSSNRESEAFF. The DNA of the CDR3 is TGCGCCAGCAGCTCTAACAGGGAGTCTGAAGCTTTCTTT.

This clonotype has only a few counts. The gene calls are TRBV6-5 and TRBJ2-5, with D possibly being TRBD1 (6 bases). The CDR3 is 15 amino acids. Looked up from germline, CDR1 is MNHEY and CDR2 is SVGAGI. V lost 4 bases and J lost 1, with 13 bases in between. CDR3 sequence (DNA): TGTGCCAGCAGTTCACCCTTGGGGGCCCAAGAGACCCAGTACTTC. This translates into CASSSPLGAQETQYF.

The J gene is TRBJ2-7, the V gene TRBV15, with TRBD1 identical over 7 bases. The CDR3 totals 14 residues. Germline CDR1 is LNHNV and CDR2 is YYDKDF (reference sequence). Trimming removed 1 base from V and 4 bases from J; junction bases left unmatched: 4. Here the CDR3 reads CATSRVQGVYEQYF. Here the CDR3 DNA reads TGTGCCACCAGCAGAGTTCAGGGGGTATACGAGCAGTACTTC. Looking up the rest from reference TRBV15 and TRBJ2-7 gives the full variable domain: DAMVIQNPRYQVTQFGKPVTLSCSQTLNHNVMYWYQQKSSQAPKLLFHYYDKDFNNEADTPDNFQSRRPNTSFCFLDIRSPGLGDTAMYLCATSRVQGVYEQYFGPGTRLTVT.

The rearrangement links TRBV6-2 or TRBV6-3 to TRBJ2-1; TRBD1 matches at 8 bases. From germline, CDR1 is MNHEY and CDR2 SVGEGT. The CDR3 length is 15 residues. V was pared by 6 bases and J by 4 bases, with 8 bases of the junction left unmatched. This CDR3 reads CASRGAGDRYNEQFF. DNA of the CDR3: TGTGCCAGCAGGGGAGCCGGGGACAGGTACAATGAGCAGTTCTTC.

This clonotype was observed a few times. DNA of the CDR3: TGTGCCAGCAGCTTACATGGCGGGGGGGCCCTAGATACGCAGTATTTT. Residues: CASSLHGGGALDTQYF. The chain couples TRBV7-9 to TRBJ2-3; 9 nucleotides align to TRBD2. The CDR3 contains 16 residues. V lost 2 bases and J lost 5; bases outside the gene matches: 8. Per germline, CDR1 SEHNR and CDR2 FQNEAQ (reference sequence).

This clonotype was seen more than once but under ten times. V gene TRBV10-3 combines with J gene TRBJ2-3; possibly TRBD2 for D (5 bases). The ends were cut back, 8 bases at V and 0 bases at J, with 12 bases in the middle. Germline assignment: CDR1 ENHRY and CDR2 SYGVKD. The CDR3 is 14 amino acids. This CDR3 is CAIRRAESTDTQYF. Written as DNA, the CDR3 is TGTGCCATCCGGCGGGCGGAGAGCACAGATACGCAGTATTTT.

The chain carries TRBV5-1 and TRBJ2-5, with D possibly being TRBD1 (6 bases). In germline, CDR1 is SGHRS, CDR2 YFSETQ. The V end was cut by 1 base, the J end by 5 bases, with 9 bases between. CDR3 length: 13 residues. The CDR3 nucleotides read TGCGCCAGCAGCTTGCAGGGGTTGGAGACCCAGTACTTC. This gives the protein CASSLQGLETQYF.

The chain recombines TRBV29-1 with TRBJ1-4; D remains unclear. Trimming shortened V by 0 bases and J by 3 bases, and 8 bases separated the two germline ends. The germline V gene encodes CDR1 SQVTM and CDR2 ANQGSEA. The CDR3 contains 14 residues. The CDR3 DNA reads TGCAGCGTTGAAGATATGGGCTCTAATGAAAAACTGTTTTTT. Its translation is CSVEDMGSNEKLFF.

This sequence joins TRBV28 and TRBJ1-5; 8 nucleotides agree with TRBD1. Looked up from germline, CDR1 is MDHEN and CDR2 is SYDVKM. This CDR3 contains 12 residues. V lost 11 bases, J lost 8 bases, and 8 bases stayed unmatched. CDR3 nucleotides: TGTGCCGTAACCAGGGGGCCCGAGCCCCAGCATTTT. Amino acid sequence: CAVTRGPEPQHF.

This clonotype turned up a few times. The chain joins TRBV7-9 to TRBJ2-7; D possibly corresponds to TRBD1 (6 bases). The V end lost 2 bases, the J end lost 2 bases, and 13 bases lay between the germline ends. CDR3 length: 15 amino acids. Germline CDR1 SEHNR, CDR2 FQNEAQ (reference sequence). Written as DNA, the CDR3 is TGTGCCAGCAGCTTAAGCACAGGGCCGCCCTACGAGCAGTACTTC. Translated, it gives CASSLSTGPPYEQYF.

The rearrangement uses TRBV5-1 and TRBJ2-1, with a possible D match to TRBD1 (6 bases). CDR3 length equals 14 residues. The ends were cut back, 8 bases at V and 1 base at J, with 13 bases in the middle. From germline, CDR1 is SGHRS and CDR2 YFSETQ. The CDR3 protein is CASSPQGSYNEQFF. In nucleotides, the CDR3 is TGCGCCAGTAGTCCACAGGGTTCCTACAATGAGCAGTTCTTC.

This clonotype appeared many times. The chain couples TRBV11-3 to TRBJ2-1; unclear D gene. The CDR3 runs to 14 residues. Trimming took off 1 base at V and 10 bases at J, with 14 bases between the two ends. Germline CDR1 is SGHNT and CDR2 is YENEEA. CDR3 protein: CASSLGSQVPEQFF. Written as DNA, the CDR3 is TGTGCCAGCAGCTTAGGGTCCCAGGTGCCAGAGCAGTTCTTC. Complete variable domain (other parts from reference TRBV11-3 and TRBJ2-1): EAGVVQSPRYKIIEKKQPVAFWCNPISGHNTLYWYLQNLGQGPELLIRYENEEAVDDSQLPKDRFSAERLKGVDSTLKIQPAELGDSAVYLCASSLGSQVPEQFFGPGTRLTVL.

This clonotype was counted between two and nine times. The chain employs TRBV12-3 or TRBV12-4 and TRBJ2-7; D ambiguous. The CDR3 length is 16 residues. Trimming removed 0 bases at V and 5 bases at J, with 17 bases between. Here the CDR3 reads CASSLAPGPLRNEQYF. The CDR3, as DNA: TGTGCCAGCAGTTTAGCGCCGGGCCCCCTTCGTAACGAGCAGTACTTC.

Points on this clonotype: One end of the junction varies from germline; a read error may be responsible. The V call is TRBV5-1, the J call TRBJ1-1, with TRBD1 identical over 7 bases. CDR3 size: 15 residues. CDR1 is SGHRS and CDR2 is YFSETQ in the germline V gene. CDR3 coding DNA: TGCGCCAGGAGCTTGGCTGACAGGGTGAACACTGAAGCTTTCTTT. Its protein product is CARSLADRVNTEAFF.